The next 8 T cell receptor beta chains were all read from a single sample in a study of cytomegalovirus exposure and HLA in healthy donors. Both 60 Vbeta primers and 13 Jbeta primers went into the PCR. Libraries were prepared by immunoSEQ multiplex PCR; TCRdb keeps only in-frame clonotypes and omits some of them. This table lists 120,000 to 150,000 clones. Sequencing was carried out using PBMCs. Receptors were obtained from a man between 40 and 49 years old in good health and CMV-seronegative.

This chain uses TRBV25-1 with TRBJ1-5, with 7 bases fitting TRBD1. Germline-derived CDR1 and CDR2 are MGHDK and SYGVNS. The CDR3 has 13 amino acids. Losses at the gene ends were 6 bases for V and 6 bases for J; bases not matched to a gene: 5. Here the CDR3 DNA reads TGTGCCAGCAGCGACAGGGTTGGTCAGCCCCAGCATTTT. Its translation is CASSDRVGQPQHF.

The genes are TRBV5-1 and TRBJ2-7, with 10 bases aligning to TRBD1. Per germline, CDR1 SGHRS and CDR2 YFSETQ. With 3 bases clipped from V and 2 bases from J, the junction kept 8 bases outside the gene matches. This CDR3 has 16 residues. The chain's CDR3 is CASSSYRDRGAYEQYF. CDR3 nucleotide sequence: TGCGCCAGCAGCTCCTACCGGGACAGGGGTGCCTACGAGCAGTACTTC.

The chain recombines TRBV5-4 with TRBJ2-2, with 8 bases identical to TRBD2. CDR3 length: 16 amino acids. V lost 4 bases to trimming and J lost 0 bases; unmatched junction nucleotides: 5. Germline values: CDR1 SGHNT, CDR2 YYREEE (reference sequence). The CDR3 spells CASSPGGGTNTGELFF. CDR3 coding DNA: TGTGCCAGCAGCCCGGGGGGGGGCACGAACACCGGGGAGCTGTTTTTT.

The chain couples TRBV6-5 to TRBJ1-6; 7 bases are shared with TRBD1. J lost 7 bases, V lost 2 bases, and 2 bases had no gene match. Looked up from germline, CDR1 is MNHEY and CDR2 is SVGAGI. The CDR3 consists of 14 residues. The DNA for the CDR3 is TGTGCCAGCAGTTACGGGACAGCCAATTCACCCCTCCACTTT. Its translation is CASSYGTANSPLHF.

This chain uses TRBV6-5 with TRBJ1-4; 10 bases match TRBD1. The germline V gene has CDR1 MNHEY and CDR2 SVGAGI. With 0 bases clipped from V and 4 bases from J, the junction kept 2 bases outside the gene matches. This CDR3 comprises 16 residues. Written as DNA, the CDR3 is TGTGCCAGCAGTTACTCATGGACAGGGGGTAATGAAAAACTGTTTTTT. This translates into CASSYSWTGGNEKLFF.

V gene TRBV6-6 combines with J gene TRBJ1-2; 8 nucleotides line up with TRBD1. CDR3 size: 13 residues. V was pared by 6 bases and J by 5 bases, with 5 bases of the junction left unmatched. The germline gives CDR1 MNHNY, CDR2 SVGAGI (reference sequence). The CDR3 coding sequence is TGTGCCAGCAGCCCGGACAGGGCTTATGGCTACACCTTC. This sequence encodes CASSPDRAYGYTF.

The CDR3 spells CASSSLGPLRSNEKLFF. The CDR3 nucleotides are TGTGCCAGCAGCTCCCTTGGCCCCCTCCGTTCCAATGAAAAACTGTTTTTT. The V call is TRBV7-2, the J call TRBJ1-4; D unresolved. Trimming cost V 4 bases and J 5 bases, with 20 bases left between them. This CDR3 comprises 17 residues. The germline V gene encodes CDR1 SGHTA and CDR2 FQGNSA.

J is TRBJ2-2 and V is TRBV10-3, with TRBD1 identical over 10 bases. Trimming at V came to 11 bases and at J to 6 bases, leaving 9 bases not matched to a gene. The CDR3 extends over 14 amino acids. Germline V gene data show CDR1 as ENHRY and CDR2 as SYGVKD. CDR3 sequence (DNA): TGTGCCGCCGATGACAGGGGGCCGGCCGGGGAGCTGTTTTTT. Its protein product is CAADDRGPAGELFF.